The entry below describes one TCR beta chain. What it binds is not known. This sample stems from a study of identifying expanded T cells in peripheral blood. Study-level results: Differentially abundant clones: around 1.2 between replicates, around 17 at approximately two weeks, approximately 18 at four. Variance in clone template counts between roughly two-week samples significantly increased with total template count across all healthy donors.

Assay used: immunoSEQ multiplex PCR; TCRdb lists only in-frame clones, some missing. The table includes around 130,000 clones, around nine tenths detected once. This CDR3 has 14 amino acids. From germline, CDR1 is SGDLS and CDR2 YYNGEE. With 3 bases removed from V and 0 bases from J, the gap between germline ends came to 10 bases. During the collection period, no donor immune events like infections were recorded. The receptor was isolated from a person aged 18 to 69 in good health. The V call is TRBV9, the J call TRBJ2-7; D ambiguous. Sequenced: blood. CDR3 nucleotide sequence: TGTGCCAGCAGCGCGCGGACGAGCTCCTACGAGCAGTACTTC. Encoded protein: CASSARTSSYEQYF. Full variable domain (missing parts from reference TRBV9 and TRBJ2-7): DSGVTQTPKHLITATGQRVTLRCSPRSGDLSVYWYQQSLDQGLQFLIQYYNGEERAKGNILERFSAQQFPDLHSELNLSSLELGDSALYFCASSARTSSYEQYFGPGTRLTVT.